This T cell receptor (beta chain) originates from a study of cytomegalovirus exposure and HLA in healthy donors. Germline V gene sequence: CDR1 MNHEY, CDR2 SVGAGI. CDR3 size: 14 residues. V was trimmed by 5 bases and J by 4 bases, leaving 12 bases between them. This PCR relied on a set of 60 Vbeta primers and 13 Jbeta primers. Sequenced by immunoSEQ multiplex PCR; TCRdb stores in-frame clones only, minus some. The table records roughly 240,000 clones, roughly 78% of them present only once. The V call is TRBV6-5, the J call TRBJ1-5; D perhaps matches TRBD1 (5 bases). This receptor was identified in a boy between 10 and 17 years old in good health and CMV-seronegative. Sequenced input: PBMCs. The CDR3 bases are TGTGCCAGCAGTAGGAGACAGACTAATCAGCCCCAGCATTTT. The encoded protein is CASSRRQTNQPQHF.